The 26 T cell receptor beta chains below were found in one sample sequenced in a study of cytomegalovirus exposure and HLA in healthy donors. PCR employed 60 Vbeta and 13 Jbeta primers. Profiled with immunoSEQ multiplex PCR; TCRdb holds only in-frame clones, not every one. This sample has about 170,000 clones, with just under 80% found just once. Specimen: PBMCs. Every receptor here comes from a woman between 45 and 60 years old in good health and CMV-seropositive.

Written as DNA, the CDR3 is TGTGCCACCTCGGGACAGGGGGTTGCCGGGGAGCTGTTTTTT. Translating gives CATSGQGVAGELFF. The chain combines TRBV2 with TRBJ2-2; 11 positions agree with TRBD1. The CDR3 length is 14 residues. Germline CDR1 SNHLY, CDR2 FYNNEI. J was trimmed by 6 bases and V by 10 bases; bases with no gene match: 7.

CDR3 residues: CAWSAAGDQPQHF. CDR3 coding DNA: TGTGCCTGGAGTGCGGCAGGGGATCAGCCCCAGCATTTT. The J gene is TRBJ1-5, the V gene TRBV30; D perhaps matches TRBD1 (6 bases). The V end lost 1 base, the J end lost 5 bases, and 9 bases lay between the germline ends. Per germline, CDR1 GTSNPN and CDR2 SVGIG (reference sequence). CDR3 size: 13 residues.

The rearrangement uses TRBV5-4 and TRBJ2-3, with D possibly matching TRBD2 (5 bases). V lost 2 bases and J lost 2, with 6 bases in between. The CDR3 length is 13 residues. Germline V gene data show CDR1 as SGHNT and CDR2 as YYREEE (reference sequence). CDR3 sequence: CASSFRDTDTQYF. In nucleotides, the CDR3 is TGTGCCAGCAGCTTTCGGGACACAGATACGCAGTATTTT.

CDR3 sequence reads: CAWSPQGHQPQHF. In nucleotides, the CDR3 is TGTGCCTGGAGTCCACAGGGGCATCAGCCCCAGCATTTT. V usage is TRBV30 and J usage is TRBJ1-5, with 7 bases aligning to TRBD1. The CDR3 has 13 residues. In germline, CDR1 is GTSNPN, CDR2 SVGIG (reference sequence). V lost 2 bases, J lost 5 bases, and 3 bases stayed unmatched.

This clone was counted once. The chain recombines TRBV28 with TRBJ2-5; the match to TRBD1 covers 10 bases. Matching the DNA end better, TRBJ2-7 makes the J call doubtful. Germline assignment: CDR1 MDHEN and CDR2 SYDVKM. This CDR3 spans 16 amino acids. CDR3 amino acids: CASSLMRGQGFDEQYF. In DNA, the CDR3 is TGTGCCAGCAGTTTAATGAGGGGACAGGGGTTCGACGAGCAGTACTTC.

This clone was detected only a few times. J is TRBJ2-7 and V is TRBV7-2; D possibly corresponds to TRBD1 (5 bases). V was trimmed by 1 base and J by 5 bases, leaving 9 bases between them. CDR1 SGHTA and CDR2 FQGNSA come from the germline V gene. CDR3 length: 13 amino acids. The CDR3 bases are TGTGCCAGCAGCTTAGTCAGGGCGAACGAGCAGTACTTC. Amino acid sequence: CASSLVRANEQYF.

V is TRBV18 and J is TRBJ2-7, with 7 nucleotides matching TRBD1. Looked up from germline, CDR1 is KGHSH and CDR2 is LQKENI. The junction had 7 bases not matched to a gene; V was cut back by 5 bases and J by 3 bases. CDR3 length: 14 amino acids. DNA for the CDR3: TGTGCCAGCTCAAGAGGGACAGAGAACTACGAGCAGTACTTC. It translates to CASSRGTENYEQYF.

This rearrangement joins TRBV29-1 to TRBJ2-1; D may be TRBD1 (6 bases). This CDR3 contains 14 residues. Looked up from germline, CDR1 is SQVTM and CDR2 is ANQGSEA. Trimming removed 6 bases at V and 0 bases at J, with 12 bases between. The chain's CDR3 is CSVQGISSYNEQFF. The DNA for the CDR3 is TGCAGCGTCCAGGGGATTAGCTCCTACAATGAGCAGTTCTTC.

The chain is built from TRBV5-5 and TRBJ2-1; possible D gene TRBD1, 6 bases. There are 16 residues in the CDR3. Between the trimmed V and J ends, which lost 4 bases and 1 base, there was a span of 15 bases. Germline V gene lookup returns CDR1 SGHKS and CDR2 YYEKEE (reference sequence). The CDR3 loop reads CASSEQGNPSYNEQFF. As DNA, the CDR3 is TGTGCCAGCAGCGAACAGGGAAACCCTTCCTACAATGAGCAGTTCTTC.

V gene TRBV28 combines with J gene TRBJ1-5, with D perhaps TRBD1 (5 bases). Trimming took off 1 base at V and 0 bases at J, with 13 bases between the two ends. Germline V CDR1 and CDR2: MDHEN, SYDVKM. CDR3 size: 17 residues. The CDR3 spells CASSLFFLQGSNQPQHF. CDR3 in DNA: TGTGCCAGCAGTTTATTTTTCCTGCAGGGTAGCAATCAGCCCCAGCATTTT.

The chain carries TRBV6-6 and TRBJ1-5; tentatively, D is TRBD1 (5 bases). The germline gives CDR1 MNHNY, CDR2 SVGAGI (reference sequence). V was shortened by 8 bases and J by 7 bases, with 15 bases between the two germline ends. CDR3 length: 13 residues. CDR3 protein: CASGRQGRQPQHF. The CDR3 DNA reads TGTGCCAGCGGTAGGCAGGGTCGCCAGCCCCAGCATTTT.

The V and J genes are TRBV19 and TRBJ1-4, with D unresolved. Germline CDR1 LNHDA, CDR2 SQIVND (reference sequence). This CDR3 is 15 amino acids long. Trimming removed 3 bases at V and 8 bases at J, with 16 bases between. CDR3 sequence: CASSIQALKEEKLFF. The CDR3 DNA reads TGTGCCAGTAGTATCCAGGCCTTAAAAGAAGAAAAACTGTTTTTT.

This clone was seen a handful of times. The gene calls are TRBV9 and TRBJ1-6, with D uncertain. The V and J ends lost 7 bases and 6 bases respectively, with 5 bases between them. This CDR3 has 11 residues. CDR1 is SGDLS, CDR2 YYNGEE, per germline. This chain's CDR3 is CASGSNSPLHF. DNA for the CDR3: TGTGCCAGCGGTAGTAATTCACCCCTCCACTTT.

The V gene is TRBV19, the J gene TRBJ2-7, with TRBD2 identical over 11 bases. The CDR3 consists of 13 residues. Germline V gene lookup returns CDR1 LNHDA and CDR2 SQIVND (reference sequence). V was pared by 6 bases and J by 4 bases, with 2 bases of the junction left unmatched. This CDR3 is CASRTSGTYEQYF. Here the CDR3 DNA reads TGTGCCAGTAGGACTAGCGGGACTTACGAGCAGTACTTC.

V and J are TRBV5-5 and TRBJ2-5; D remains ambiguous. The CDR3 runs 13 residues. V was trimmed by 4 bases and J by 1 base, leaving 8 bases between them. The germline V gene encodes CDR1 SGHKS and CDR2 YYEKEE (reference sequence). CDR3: CASSPRIQETQYF. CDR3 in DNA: TGTGCCAGCAGCCCGAGGATCCAAGAGACCCAGTACTTC.

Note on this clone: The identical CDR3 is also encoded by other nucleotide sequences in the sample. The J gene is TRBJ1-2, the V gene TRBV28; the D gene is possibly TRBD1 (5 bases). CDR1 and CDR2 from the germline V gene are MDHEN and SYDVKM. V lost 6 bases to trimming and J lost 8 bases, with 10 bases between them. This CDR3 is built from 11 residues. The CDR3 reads CASSSGYGYTF. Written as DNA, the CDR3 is TGTGCCAGCAGCTCAGGGTACGGCTACACCTTC.

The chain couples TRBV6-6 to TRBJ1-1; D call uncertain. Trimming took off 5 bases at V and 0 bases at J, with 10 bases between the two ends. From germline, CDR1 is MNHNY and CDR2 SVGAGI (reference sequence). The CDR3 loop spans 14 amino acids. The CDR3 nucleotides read TGTGCCAGCAGTGGAGCCAGTATGAACACTGAAGCTTTCTTT. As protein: CASSGASMNTEAFF.

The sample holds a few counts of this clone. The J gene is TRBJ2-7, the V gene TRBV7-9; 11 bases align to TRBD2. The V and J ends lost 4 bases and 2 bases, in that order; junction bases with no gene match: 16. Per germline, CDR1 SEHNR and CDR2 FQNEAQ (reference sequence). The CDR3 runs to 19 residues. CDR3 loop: CASSSLQGMGTSGTYEQYF. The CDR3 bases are TGTGCCAGCAGCTCGCTACAGGGAATGGGGACTAGCGGAACCTACGAGCAGTACTTC.

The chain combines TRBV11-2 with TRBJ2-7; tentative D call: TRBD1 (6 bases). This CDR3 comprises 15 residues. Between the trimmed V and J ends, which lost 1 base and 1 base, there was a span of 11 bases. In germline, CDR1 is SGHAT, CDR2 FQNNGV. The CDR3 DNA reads TGTGCCAGCAGCTTAGTTAAGGGGGATTCCTACGAGCAGTACTTC. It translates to CASSLVKGDSYEQYF.

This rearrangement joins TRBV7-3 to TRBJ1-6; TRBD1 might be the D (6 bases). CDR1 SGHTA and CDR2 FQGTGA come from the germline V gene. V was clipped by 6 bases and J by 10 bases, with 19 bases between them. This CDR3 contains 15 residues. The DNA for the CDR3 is TGTGCCAGCAGTCCGGACAGTAGTGGAGCATCACCCCTCCACTTT. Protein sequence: CASSPDSSGASPLHF.

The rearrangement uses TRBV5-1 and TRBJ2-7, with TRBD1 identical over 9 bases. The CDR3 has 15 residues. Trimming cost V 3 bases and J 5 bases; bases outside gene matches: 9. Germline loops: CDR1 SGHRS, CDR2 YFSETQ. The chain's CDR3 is CASSWGGTGSNEQYF. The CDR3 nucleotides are TGCGCCAGCAGCTGGGGAGGGACAGGGAGCAACGAGCAGTACTTC.

In nucleotides, the CDR3 is TGTGCCAGCAGCTCGAGGGTGAACACTGAAGCTTTCTTT. Translated: CASSSRVNTEAFF. The chain links TRBV7-2 to TRBJ1-1; D not certain. Germline CDR1 and CDR2: SGHTA and FQGNSA. Trimming removed 4 bases from V and 0 bases from J, with 6 bases in between. The CDR3 contains 13 residues.

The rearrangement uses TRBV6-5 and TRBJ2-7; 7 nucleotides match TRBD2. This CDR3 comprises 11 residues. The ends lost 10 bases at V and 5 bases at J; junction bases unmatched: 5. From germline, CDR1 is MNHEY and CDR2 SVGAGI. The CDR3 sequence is CATLAGDEQYF. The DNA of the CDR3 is TGTGCCACCTTGGCGGGGGACGAGCAGTACTTC.

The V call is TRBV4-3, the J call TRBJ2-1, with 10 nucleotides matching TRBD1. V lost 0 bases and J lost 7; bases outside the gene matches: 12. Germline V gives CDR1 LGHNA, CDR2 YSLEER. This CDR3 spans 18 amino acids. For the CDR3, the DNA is TGCGCCAGCAGCCAAGATTTGGGGTTGACAGGGGGCTGGAATGAGCAGTTCTTC. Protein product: CASSQDLGLTGGWNEQFF.

The CDR3 DNA reads as TGTGCCAGCAGCTCAGGGGGGACTAGGGTGGGCGCCAAAAACATTCAGTACTTC. As protein: CASSSGGTRVGAKNIQYF. The chain is built from TRBV5-4 and TRBJ2-4, with D possibly being TRBD2 (8 bases). Deletions cut 3 bases from V and 1 base from J, with 20 bases between. The length of the CDR3 is 18 residues. CDR1 and CDR2 from the germline V gene are SGHNT and YYREEE (reference sequence).

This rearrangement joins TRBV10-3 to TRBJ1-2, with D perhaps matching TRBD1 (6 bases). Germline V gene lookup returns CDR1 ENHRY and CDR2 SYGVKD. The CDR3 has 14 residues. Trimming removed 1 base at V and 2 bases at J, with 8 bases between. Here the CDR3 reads CAISEWGTNYGYTF. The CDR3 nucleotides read TGTGCCATCAGTGAGTGGGGGACAAACTATGGCTACACCTTC.